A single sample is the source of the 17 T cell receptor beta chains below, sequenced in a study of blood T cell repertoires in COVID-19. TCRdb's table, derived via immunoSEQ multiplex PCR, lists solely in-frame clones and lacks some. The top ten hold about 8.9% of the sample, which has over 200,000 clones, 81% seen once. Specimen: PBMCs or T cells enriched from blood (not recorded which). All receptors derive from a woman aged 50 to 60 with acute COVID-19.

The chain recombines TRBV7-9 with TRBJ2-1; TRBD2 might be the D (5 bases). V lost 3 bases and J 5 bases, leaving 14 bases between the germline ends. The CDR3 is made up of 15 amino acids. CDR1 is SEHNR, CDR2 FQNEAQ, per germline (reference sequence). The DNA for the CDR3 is TGTGCCAGCAGCTTCCTAGCTAACAGCAACAATGAGCAGTTCTTC. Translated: CASSFLANSNNEQFF.

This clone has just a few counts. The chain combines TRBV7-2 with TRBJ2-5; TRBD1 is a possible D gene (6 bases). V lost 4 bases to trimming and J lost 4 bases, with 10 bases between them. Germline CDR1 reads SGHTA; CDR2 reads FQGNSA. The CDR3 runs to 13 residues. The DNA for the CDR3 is TGTGCCAGCAGCTCTCCAGGGGCAGAGACCCAGTACTTC. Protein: CASSSPGAETQYF.

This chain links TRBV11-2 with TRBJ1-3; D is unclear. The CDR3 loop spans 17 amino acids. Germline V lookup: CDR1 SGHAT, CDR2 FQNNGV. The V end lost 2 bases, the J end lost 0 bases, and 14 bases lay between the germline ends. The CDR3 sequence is CASSLLGGQFSGNTIYF. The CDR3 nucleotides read TGTGCCAGCAGCTTATTGGGCGGGCAGTTCTCTGGAAACACCATATATTTT. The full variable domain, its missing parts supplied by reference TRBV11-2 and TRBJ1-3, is EAGVAQSPRYKIIEKRQSVAFWCNPISGHATLYWYQQILGQGPKLLIQFQNNGVVDDSQLPKDRFSAERLKGVDSTLKIQPAKLEDSAVYLCASSLLGGQFSGNTIYFGEGSWLTVV.

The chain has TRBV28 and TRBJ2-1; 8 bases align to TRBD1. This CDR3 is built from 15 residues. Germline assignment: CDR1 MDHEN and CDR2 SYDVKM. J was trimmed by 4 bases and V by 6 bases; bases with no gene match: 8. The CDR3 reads CASRVDRGGYNEQFF. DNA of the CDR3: TGTGCCAGCAGGGTAGACAGGGGTGGGTACAATGAGCAGTTCTTC.

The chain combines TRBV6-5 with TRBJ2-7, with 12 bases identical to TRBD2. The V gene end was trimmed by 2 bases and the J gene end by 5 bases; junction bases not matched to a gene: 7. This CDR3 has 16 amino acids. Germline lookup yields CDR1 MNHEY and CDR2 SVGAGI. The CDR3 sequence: CASSYTRLAGVDEQYF. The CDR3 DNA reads TGTGCCAGCAGTTACACCAGACTAGCGGGAGTTGACGAGCAGTACTTC.

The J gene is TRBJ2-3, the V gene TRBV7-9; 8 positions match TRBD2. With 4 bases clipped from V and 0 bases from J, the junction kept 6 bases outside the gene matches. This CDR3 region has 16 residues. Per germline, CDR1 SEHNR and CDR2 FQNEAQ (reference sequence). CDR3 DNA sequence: TGTGCCAGCAGCTCCCTTAGCGGGGCCAGCACAGATACGCAGTATTTT. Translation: CASSSLSGASTDTQYF.

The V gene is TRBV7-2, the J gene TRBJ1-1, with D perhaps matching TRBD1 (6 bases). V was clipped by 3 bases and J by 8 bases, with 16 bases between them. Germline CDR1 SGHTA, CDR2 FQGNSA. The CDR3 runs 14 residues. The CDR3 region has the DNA TGTGCCAGCAGCTTGGGGGCCAGGGTCGGGGAAGCTTTCTTT. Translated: CASSLGARVGEAFF.

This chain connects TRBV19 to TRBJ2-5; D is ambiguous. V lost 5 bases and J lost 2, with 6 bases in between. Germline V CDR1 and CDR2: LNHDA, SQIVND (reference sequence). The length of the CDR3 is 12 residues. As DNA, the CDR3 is TGTGCCAGTAGTCGCCAGCAAGAGACCCAGTACTTC. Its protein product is CASSRQQETQYF.

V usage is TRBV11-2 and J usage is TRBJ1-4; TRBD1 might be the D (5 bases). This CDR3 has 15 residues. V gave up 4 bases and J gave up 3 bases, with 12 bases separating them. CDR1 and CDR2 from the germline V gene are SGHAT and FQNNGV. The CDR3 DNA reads TGTGCCAGCAGCTGGGGGGGAGGACCTAATGAAAAACTGTTTTTT. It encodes CASSWGGGPNEKLFF.

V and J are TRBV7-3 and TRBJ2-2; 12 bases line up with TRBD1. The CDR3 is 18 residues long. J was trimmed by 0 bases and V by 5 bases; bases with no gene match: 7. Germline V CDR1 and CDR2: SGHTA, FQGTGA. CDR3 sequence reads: CASSPIGTGGTNTGELFF. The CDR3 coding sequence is TGTGCCAGCAGCCCGATCGGGACAGGGGGCACGAACACCGGGGAGCTGTTTTTT.

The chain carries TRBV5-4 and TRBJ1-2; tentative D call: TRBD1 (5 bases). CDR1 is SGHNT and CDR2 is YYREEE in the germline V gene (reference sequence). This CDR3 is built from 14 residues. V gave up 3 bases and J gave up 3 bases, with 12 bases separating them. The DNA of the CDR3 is TGTGCCAGCAGCTCCATTGGGGGGGACTATGGCTACACCTTC. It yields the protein CASSSIGGDYGYTF.

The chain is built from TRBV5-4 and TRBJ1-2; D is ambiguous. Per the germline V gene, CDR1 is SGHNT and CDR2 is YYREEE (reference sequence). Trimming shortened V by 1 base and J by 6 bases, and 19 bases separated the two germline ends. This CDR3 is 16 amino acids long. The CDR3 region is CASSLQVQTLKHGYTF. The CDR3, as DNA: TGTGCCAGCAGCTTGCAGGTTCAGACCCTTAAACATGGCTACACCTTC.

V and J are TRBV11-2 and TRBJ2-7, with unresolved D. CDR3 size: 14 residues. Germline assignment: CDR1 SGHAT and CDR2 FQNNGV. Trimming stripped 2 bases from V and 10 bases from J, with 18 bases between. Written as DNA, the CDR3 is TGTGCCAGCAGCTTAACCGTGAACAGTTTGGGCCAGTACTTC. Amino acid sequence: CASSLTVNSLGQYF.

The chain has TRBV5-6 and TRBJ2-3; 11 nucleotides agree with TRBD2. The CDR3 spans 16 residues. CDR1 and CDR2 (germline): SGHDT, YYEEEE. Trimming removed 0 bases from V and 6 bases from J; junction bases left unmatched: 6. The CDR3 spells CASSLVLAGGRDTQYF. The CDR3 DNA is TGTGCCAGCAGCTTGGTGCTAGCGGGGGGCCGGGATACGCAGTATTTT. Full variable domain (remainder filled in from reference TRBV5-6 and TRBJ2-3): DAGVTQSPTHLIKTRGQQVTLRCSPKSGHDTVSWYQQALGQGPQFIFQYYEEEERQRGNFPDRFSGHQFPNYSSELNVNALLLGDSALYLCASSLVLAGGRDTQYFGPGTRLTVL.

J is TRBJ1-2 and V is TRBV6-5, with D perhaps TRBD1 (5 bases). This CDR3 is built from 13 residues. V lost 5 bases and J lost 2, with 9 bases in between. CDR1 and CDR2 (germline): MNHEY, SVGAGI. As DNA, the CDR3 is TGTGCCAGCAGTCAGAAGGGGAACTATGGCTACACCTTC. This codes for CASSQKGNYGYTF.

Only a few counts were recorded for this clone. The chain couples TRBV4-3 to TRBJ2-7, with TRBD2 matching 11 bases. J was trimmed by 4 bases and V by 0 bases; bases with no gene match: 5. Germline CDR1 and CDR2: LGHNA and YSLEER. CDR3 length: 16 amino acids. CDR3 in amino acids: CASSQDRTSGRYEQYF. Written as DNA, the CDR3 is TGCGCCAGCAGCCAAGATAGAACTAGCGGGAGATACGAGCAGTACTTC.

The CDR3 nucleotides are TGTGCCAGCAGTGAGGTCCGGGGACAGAACACTGAAGCTTTCTTT. Its translation: CASSEVRGQNTEAFF. The genes are TRBV2 and TRBJ1-1; D is perhaps TRBD1 (6 bases). This CDR3 has 15 amino acids. The germline V gene has CDR1 SNHLY and CDR2 FYNNEI. Trimming pared 3 bases from V and 1 base from J, leaving 12 bases between.